A selection of T cell receptor beta chains follows, all from one sample in a study of cytomegalovirus exposure and HLA in healthy donors. Assay used: immunoSEQ multiplex PCR; TCRdb lists only in-frame clones, some missing. The sample includes tens of thousands of clones, more than 85% of them seen just once. The sequencing input was PBMCs. Every receptor here comes from a woman aged 18-29 years in good health and CMV-seropositive. The CDR3 runs from the conserved cysteine through the conserved F or W. D genes are given only for firm matches. A row's size may be missing; if present it is once, few, many or a size class.

TRBJ2-3 NA TRBV6-6 NA TGTGCCAGCAGTGCTACTAGGACTAGCACAGATACGCAGTATTTT CASSATRTSTDTQYF
TRBJ2-7 TRBD2 TRBV5-4 once TGTGCCAGCAGCTTAGGCCTAGCGGGCTCCTACGAGCAGTACTTC CASSLGLAGSYEQYF
TRBJ2-7 TRBD1 TRBV6-1 NA TGTGCCAGTCGGACAGGGAGCTACGAGCAGTACTTC CASRTGSYEQYF
TRBJ2-2 TRBD1 TRBV6-6 NA TGTGCCAGCAGTCGGGACAGGCTAAACACCGGGGAGCTGTTTTTT CASSRDRLNTGELFF
TRBJ2-1 TRBD2 TRBV7-8 NA TGTGCCAGCAGCTTAGGCCATAGCGGGGGGCCCTTTAATGAGCAGTTCTTC CASSLGHSGGPFNEQFF
TRBJ2-5 TRBD2 TRBV6-5 NA TGTGCCAGCAGTCCGGGACTAGCAGTGGGGGAGACCCAGTACTTC CASSPGLAVGETQYF
TRBJ2-7 TRBD1 TRBV4-3 NA TGCGCCAGCAGCCAAGATACAAGGACAGGGACCTACGAGCAGTACTTC CASSQDTRTGTYEQYF
TRBJ1-1 TRBD1 TRBV5-1 NA TGCGCCAGCAGCAGGGACAGTCTCACTGAAGCTTTCTTT CASSRDSLTEAFF
TRBJ2-5 NA TRBV5-6 NA TGTGCCAGCAGCCGAGACAGTGGAGAGACCCAGTACTTC CASSRDSGETQYF
TRBJ2-5 NA TRBV7-3 NA TGTGCCAGCAGCTTAACGAGCAGCGCGGGTTATGAGACCCAGTACTTC CASSLTSSAGYETQYF
TRBJ2-7 NA TRBV27 NA TGTGCCAGCAGTTTCTCGGAGACCTACGAGCAGTACTTC CASSFSETYEQYF
TRBJ2-7 TRBD1 TRBV27 NA TGTGCCAGCAGTTCAGGGACAGGGAGGGCTTTCTACGAGCAGTACTTC CASSSGTGRAFYEQYF
TRBJ2-5 NA TRBV10-3 NA TGTGCCATCGGTGGCGCCCAAGAGACCCAGTACTTC CAIGGAQETQYF
TRBJ2-5 TRBD1 TRBV25-1 NA TGTGCCAGCAGTAGACCGGGACAGAGAGAGACCCAGTACTTC CASSRPGQRETQYF
TRBJ1-3 NA TRBV6-1 NA TGTGCCAGCAGCCCAGGGCACTCTGGAAACACCATATATTTT CASSPGHSGNTIYF
TRBJ2-1 TRBD1 TRBV2 NA TGTGCCAGCAACCCCAGGACAGGGTACAATGAGCAGTTCTTC CASNPRTGYNEQFF
TRBJ2-7 TRBD2 TRBV10-3 NA TGTGCCATCAGTGGGACTAGCGGCTCCTACGAGCAGTACTTC CAISGTSGSYEQYF
TRBJ2-5 NA TRBV28 NA TGTGCCAGCACCCACTACAGGGCTGGGCAGGAGACCCAGTACTTC CASTHYRAGQETQYF
TRBJ2-5 NA TRBV4-3 NA TGCGCCAGCAGCCAAGATTTTGGTACCGTGAGAACCCAGTACTTC CASSQDFGTVRTQYF
TRBJ2-3 NA TRBV7-3 NA TGTGCCAGCAGCGCCGGACTGCGGCGGGATACGCAGTATTTT CASSAGLRRDTQYF
TRBJ2-7 NA TRBV28 NA TGTGCCAGCAGTTTCGAGGGCCTCCCCTACGAGCAGTACTTC CASSFEGLPYEQYF
TRBJ2-1 TRBD2 TRBV28 once TGTGCCAGCAGTTTTCTGCGGGAGGGGGCCAATGAGCAGTTCTTC CASSFLREGANEQFF
TRBJ1-6 TRBD1 TRBV2 NA TGTGCCAGAGACTCGACAGGGAAAAATTCACCCCTCCACTTT CARDSTGKNSPLHF
TRBJ2-3 NA TRBV27 NA TGTGCCAGCACAGGGCACTCCACAGATACGCAGTATTTT CASTGHSTDTQYF
TRBJ2-7 NA TRBV18 NA TGTGCCAGCTCACCACCTTTGCGGACCTACGAGCAGTACTTC CASSPPLRTYEQYF
TRBJ2-7 NA TRBV5-5 NA TGTGCCAGCAACCTATTGTGGAGCTCCTACGAGCAGTACTTC CASNLLWSSYEQYF
TRBJ2-7 NA TRBV10-3 NA TGTGCCATCAGTGAAGGGGGAGTCCGTAGCTCCTACGAGCAGTACTTC CAISEGGVRSSYEQYF
TRBJ2-6 TRBD1 TRBV28 NA TGTGCCAGCAGCACGACGGGACAGACCTCTGGGGCCAACGTCCTGACTTTC CASSTTGQTSGANVLTF
TRBJ2-2 TRBD2 TRBV4-3 NA TGCGCCAGCAGCCAAGGCCTACTAGCGGGGGGAACCGGGGAGCTGTTTTTT CASSQGLLAGGTGELFF